This T cell receptor (beta chain) came from a study of T cell responses to AZD1222 COVID-19 vaccine. V lost 4 bases, J lost 0 bases, and 8 bases lay in between. Germline V gene sequence: CDR1 SGHRS, CDR2 YFSETQ. The CDR3 is 13 residues long. Libraries were prepared by immunoSEQ multiplex PCR; TCRdb keeps only in-frame clonotypes and omits some of them. The table includes 200,000 or so clones, roughly 88% detected once. This clone has more than one count but fewer than ten. This sequence joins TRBV5-1 and TRBJ2-7; no reliable D call. Sequences were derived from peripheral blood, sampled on day 0 of AZD1222 vaccination. This clonotype originated in an adult in good health. The CDR3 region is CASSPRTSYEQYF. As DNA, the CDR3 is TGCGCCAGCAGCCCCCGGACCTCCTACGAGCAGTACTTC.